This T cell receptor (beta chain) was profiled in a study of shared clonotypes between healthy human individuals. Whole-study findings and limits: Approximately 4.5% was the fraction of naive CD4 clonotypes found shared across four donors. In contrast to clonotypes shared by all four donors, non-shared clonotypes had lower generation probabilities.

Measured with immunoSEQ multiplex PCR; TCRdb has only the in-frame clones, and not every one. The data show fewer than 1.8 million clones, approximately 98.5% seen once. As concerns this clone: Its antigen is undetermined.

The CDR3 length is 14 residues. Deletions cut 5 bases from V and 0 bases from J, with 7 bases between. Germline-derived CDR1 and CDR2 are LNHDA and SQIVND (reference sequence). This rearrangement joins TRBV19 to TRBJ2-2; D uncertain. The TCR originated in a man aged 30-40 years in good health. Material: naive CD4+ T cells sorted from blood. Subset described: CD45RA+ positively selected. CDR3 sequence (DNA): TGTGCCAGTAGTTTATCCCCGAACACCGGGGAGCTGTTTTTT. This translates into CASSLSPNTGELFF.